Here is one T cell receptor (beta chain) with its context. Its target is unknown. This specimen comes from a study of T cell responses to AZD1222 COVID-19 vaccine. Study-level findings and limits: Females outnumbered males among donors, who were mostly white British; clonal diversity was possibly underestimated. The reported proportion of spike-specific TCRs targeting unmutated variant regions was nearly half.

Libraries were prepared by immunoSEQ multiplex PCR; TCRdb keeps only in-frame clonotypes and omits some of them. The table shows about 120,000 clones, with over 75% occurring only once. Trimming left V 10 bases short and J 1 base short, with 7 bases between. Germline CDR1 and CDR2: SGHVS and FQNEAQ. This CDR3 contains 11 residues. This material consisted of peripheral blood, taken on day 0 of AZD1222 vaccination. The chain combines TRBV7-8 with TRBJ1-1; D remains unclear. The sequence derives from an adult in good health. Here the CDR3 reads CATDENTEAFF. CDR3 bases: TGTGCCACGGACGAGAACACTGAAGCTTTCTTT.